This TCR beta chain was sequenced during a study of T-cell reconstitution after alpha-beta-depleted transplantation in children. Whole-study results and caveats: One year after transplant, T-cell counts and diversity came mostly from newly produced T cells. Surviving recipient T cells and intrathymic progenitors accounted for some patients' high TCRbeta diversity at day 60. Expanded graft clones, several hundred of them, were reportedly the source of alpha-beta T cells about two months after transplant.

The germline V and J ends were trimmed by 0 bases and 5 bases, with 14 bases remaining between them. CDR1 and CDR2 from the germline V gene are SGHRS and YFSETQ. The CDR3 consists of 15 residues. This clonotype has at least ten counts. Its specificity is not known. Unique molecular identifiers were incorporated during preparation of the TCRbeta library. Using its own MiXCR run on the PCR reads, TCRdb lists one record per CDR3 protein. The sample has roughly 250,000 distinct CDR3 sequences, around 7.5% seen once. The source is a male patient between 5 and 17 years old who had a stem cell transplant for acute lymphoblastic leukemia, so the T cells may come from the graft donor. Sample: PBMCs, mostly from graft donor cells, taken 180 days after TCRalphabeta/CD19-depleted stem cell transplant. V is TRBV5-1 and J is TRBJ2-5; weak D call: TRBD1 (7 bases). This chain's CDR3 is CASSLESGGGETQYF. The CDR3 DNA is TGCGCCAGCAGCTTGGAGTCAGGGGGAGGTGAGACCCAGTACTTC.